This T cell receptor beta chain was recorded in a study of blood T cell repertoires in COVID-19. Study context: Samples representing acute and convalescent COVID-19 were sourced from the United States, Italy and Spain. PBMCs, B-cell-depleted T cells, or T cells provided the cDNA or gDNA that made up the material.

In the study's own analysis: Cell counts per sample came from amplifying reference gene primers. Generated by immunoSEQ multiplex PCR, the TCRdb table keeps only in-frame clones and is missing some. V, J and clone size derive from that table, while D and trimming were established from the DNA sequence. The repertoire includes approximately 670,000 clones, 85% to 90% of them detected once, and roughly 0.25% sits in the top ten. This CDR3 comprises 21 residues. The sample comprised peripheral blood. The rearrangement links TRBV21-1 to TRBJ1-4; the table's D call, TRBD1, has no DNA check behind it. TRBV21-1 has pseudogene status. The receptor comes from a woman under 30 with acute or convalescent COVID-19. The CDR3 DNA reads as TGTGCCAGCAGCAATTGGGTCCAAAGTAACCACCCCAGGGGGACTAATGAAAAACTGTTTTTT. Translated: CASSNWVQSNHPRGTNEKLFF.